The sequence of this TCR beta chain was determined in a study of CD8 T cells in ankylosing spondylitis. Study-level results: Clones linked with disease were CD8+ and fairly uncommon in the peripheral blood. It was reported that disease-linked clones were significantly enriched in matched ankylosing spondylitis synovial fluid.

The TCR beta libraries were generated through quantitative 5'-RACE incorporating molecular barcodes. TCRdb reprocessed the 5' RACE reads with MiXCR, giving one entry per CDR3 protein. The sample holds tens of thousands of distinct CDR3 sequences; around 10% are singletons and the top ten take 1.2% to 1.5%. In this sample, this clonotype turned up many times. What it binds is unknown. V shed 6 bases, J shed 2 bases, and the junction held 9 bases outside the gene matches. The CDR3 is 16 residues long. Germline lookup yields CDR1 MNHNS and CDR2 SASEGT. Material: blood, either unsorted or a sorted T cell fraction (not recorded which). V gene TRBV6-1 combines with J gene TRBJ1-4; TRBD1 agrees at 7 bases. The receptor comes from a male donor with ankylosing spondylitis or in good health (not recorded which). CDR3 residues: CASSRDRRATNEKLFF. CDR3 DNA: TGTGCCAGCAGCCGGGACAGAAGGGCTACTAATGAAAAACTGTTTTTT.